This is a list of T cell receptor beta chains from one sample in a study of blood T cell repertoires in COVID-19. Repertoires were generated with immunoSEQ multiplex PCR, while TCRdb's copy carries only in-frame clones and drops some. The data hold roughly 50,000 clones, with roughly nine tenths observed a single time. Sequences were obtained from peripheral blood. These receptors came from a woman aged 40 to 55 with active COVID-19. CDR3s include the opening cysteine and the closing phenylalanine or tryptophan. Fields, in order: clone size, V gene, J gene, D gene, CDR3 DNA, CDR3 protein. The D gene is left open where the match is weak. Size tells how often a clone was seen (once, few, many) or the class of an expanded clone, and some rows leave it out.

abundance: -
v_gene: TRBV19
j_gene: TRBJ1-1
d_gene: -
CDR3nt: TGTGCCAGTAGCGACAGTGCCAACACTGAAGCTTTCTTT
CDR3aa: CASSDSANTEAFF

abundance: -
v_gene: TRBV18
j_gene: TRBJ2-1
d_gene: -
CDR3nt: TGTGCCAGCTCACCAGTGACAGCTACTCCGTCTACCTACAATGAGCAGTTCTTC
CDR3aa: CASSPVTATPSTYNEQFF

abundance: -
v_gene: TRBV10-3
j_gene: TRBJ2-7
d_gene: TRBD2
CDR3nt: TGTGCCATCCGTGCGCCGCGGGGCGGGGGGGCGTACGAGCAGTACTTC
CDR3aa: CAIRAPRGGGAYEQYF

abundance: -
v_gene: TRBV29-1
j_gene: TRBJ1-1
d_gene: TRBD1
CDR3nt: TGCAGCGTTGGTGGCTCAGGGGGAGCGGGCACTGAAGCTTTCTTT
CDR3aa: CSVGGSGGAGTEAFF

abundance: -
v_gene: TRBV19
j_gene: TRBJ2-2
d_gene: TRBD1
CDR3nt: TGTGCCAGTAGTAGGACAGGGGCAGGGACCGGGGAGCTGTTTTTT
CDR3aa: CASSRTGAGTGELFF

abundance: -
v_gene: TRBV5-4
j_gene: TRBJ2-3
d_gene: -
CDR3nt: TGTGCCAGCAGCTTTGACATAGGCACAGATACGCAGTATTTT
CDR3aa: CASSFDIGTDTQYF

abundance: -
v_gene: TRBV7-9
j_gene: TRBJ1-1
d_gene: TRBD1
CDR3nt: TGTGCCAGCAGTTCTACAGGGGCGAGGACTGAAGCTTTCTTT
CDR3aa: CASSSTGARTEAFF

abundance: few
v_gene: TRBV6-2/TRBV6-3
j_gene: TRBJ2-7
d_gene: TRBD1
CDR3nt: TGTGCCAGCAGCCCGGGGCATGGGACAGGGTTCGTCTCAGGTGACATACAGTACGAGCAGTACTTC
CDR3aa: CASSPGHGTGFVSGDIQYEQYF

abundance: -
v_gene: TRBV30
j_gene: TRBJ2-5
d_gene: -
CDR3nt: TGTGCCCGTGGACAGGGAGGGGAGACCCAGTACTTC
CDR3aa: CARGQGGETQYF

abundance: -
v_gene: TRBV2
j_gene: TRBJ2-5
d_gene: -
CDR3nt: TGTGCCAGCCAACGGAGAATGTCCGGAGAGACCCAGTACTTC
CDR3aa: CASQRRMSGETQYF

abundance: few
v_gene: TRBV7-3
j_gene: TRBJ1-3
d_gene: -
CDR3nt: TGTGCCAGCAGCGTCCTACAGGGCCACTCTGGAAACACCATATATTTT
CDR3aa: CASSVLQGHSGNTIYF

abundance: -
v_gene: TRBV24-1
j_gene: TRBJ2-3
d_gene: -
CDR3nt: TGTGCCACCAGTGATCCCCCGACAAATACGCAGTATTTT
CDR3aa: CATSDPPTNTQYF

abundance: -
v_gene: TRBV30
j_gene: TRBJ1-2
d_gene: TRBD1
CDR3nt: TGTGCCTGGAGCGGACAGGGGATCTATGGCTACACCTTC
CDR3aa: CAWSGQGIYGYTF

abundance: once
v_gene: TRBV21-1
j_gene: TRBJ1-6
d_gene: -
CDR3nt: TGTGCCAGCAGCCACCAGGTTATCGAGGCAGGGCCAGTCTCCTATAATTCACCCCTCCACTTT
CDR3aa: CASSHQVIEAGPVSYNSPLHF

abundance: -
v_gene: TRBV27
j_gene: TRBJ2-7
d_gene: TRBD1
CDR3nt: TGTGCCAGCAGTTTCCGCCAAAGCCTCCGGGACAGGGGGCACTACGAGCAGTACTTC
CDR3aa: CASSFRQSLRDRGHYEQYF

abundance: -
v_gene: TRBV30
j_gene: TRBJ1-1
d_gene: -
CDR3nt: TGTGCCTGGAGCCGCCGGGGGTGGACTGAAGCTTTCTTT
CDR3aa: CAWSRRGWTEAFF

abundance: -
v_gene: TRBV19
j_gene: TRBJ1-5
d_gene: TRBD1
CDR3nt: TGTGCCAGTAGTGTAACAGGGGTGTGGAATCAGCCCCAGCATTTT
CDR3aa: CASSVTGVWNQPQHF

abundance: -
v_gene: TRBV6-5
j_gene: TRBJ2-2
d_gene: TRBD2
CDR3nt: TGTGCCAGCAGTTATTGGAGCGGGGGGGCCGGCGGGGAGCTGTTTTTT
CDR3aa: CASSYWSGGAGGELFF

abundance: -
v_gene: TRBV30
j_gene: TRBJ1-1
d_gene: -
CDR3nt: TGTGCCTGGAGTATAGGGGGAGCTTTCTTT
CDR3aa: CAWSIGGAFF

abundance: -
v_gene: TRBV18
j_gene: TRBJ1-1
d_gene: -
CDR3nt: TGTGCCAGCTCACCAGGAATAGGAGGGACTGAAGCTTTCTTT
CDR3aa: CASSPGIGGTEAFF

abundance: -
v_gene: TRBV27
j_gene: TRBJ2-3
d_gene: TRBD1
CDR3nt: TGTGCCAGCAGTCAGGGGGCGCCTCTGGATACGCAGTATTTT
CDR3aa: CASSQGAPLDTQYF

abundance: -
v_gene: TRBV5-6
j_gene: TRBJ2-2
d_gene: -
CDR3nt: TGTGCCAGCAGCTATACGGGCACCGGGGAGCTGTTTTTT
CDR3aa: CASSYTGTGELFF

abundance: -
v_gene: TRBV11-3
j_gene: TRBJ1-2
d_gene: TRBD1
CDR3nt: TGTGCCAGCAGCGCCGGGACAGGGGTCGAGGATGGCTACACCTTC
CDR3aa: CASSAGTGVEDGYTF

abundance: -
v_gene: TRBV5-8
j_gene: TRBJ2-3
d_gene: -
CDR3nt: TGTGCCAGCAGCCAGGGGTATGGTAGCACAGATACGCAGTATTTT
CDR3aa: CASSQGYGSTDTQYF

abundance: -
v_gene: TRBV7-4
j_gene: TRBJ1-5
d_gene: -
CDR3nt: TGTGCCAGCAGCTTATCCCAGATACTAGGCAATCAGCCCCAGCATTTT
CDR3aa: CASSLSQILGNQPQHF

abundance: once
v_gene: TRBV19
j_gene: TRBJ2-3
d_gene: TRBD2
CDR3nt: TGTGCCAGTAGTACCCCTTTCGCGGGGGGGGATACGCAGTATTTT
CDR3aa: CASSTPFAGGDTQYF

abundance: -
v_gene: TRBV5-4
j_gene: TRBJ2-5
d_gene: TRBD2
CDR3nt: TGTGCCAGCAGCTTTGGGACTAGCGGGGGCCAAGAGACCCAGTACTTC
CDR3aa: CASSFGTSGGQETQYF

abundance: -
v_gene: TRBV20-1
j_gene: TRBJ2-3
d_gene: -
CDR3nt: TGCAGTGCTCTGGAGGATACGCAGTATTTT
CDR3aa: CSALEDTQYF

abundance: -
v_gene: TRBV7-8
j_gene: TRBJ2-5
d_gene: TRBD1
CDR3nt: TGTGCCAGCAGCTACGACAGGGGTCAGACCCAGTACTTC
CDR3aa: CASSYDRGQTQYF

abundance: -
v_gene: TRBV18
j_gene: TRBJ1-5
d_gene: TRBD1
CDR3nt: TGTGCCAGCTCCGAGACAGGGGGAAACAGCAATCAGCCCCAGCATTTT
CDR3aa: CASSETGGNSNQPQHF

abundance: -
v_gene: TRBV5-4
j_gene: TRBJ2-5
d_gene: -
CDR3nt: TGTGCCAGCAGCCAAACAGGGAAAGAGACCCAGTACTTC
CDR3aa: CASSQTGKETQYF

abundance: -
v_gene: TRBV5-4
j_gene: TRBJ2-3
d_gene: TRBD2
CDR3nt: TGTGCCAGCAGCTCGCCGGGTGGCGGGGGGGTCGGCACAGATACGCAGTATTTT
CDR3aa: CASSSPGGGGVGTDTQYF

abundance: few
v_gene: TRBV11-2
j_gene: TRBJ2-1
d_gene: -
CDR3nt: TGTGCCAGCAGCTTAGATCGTTCCGGGAGGCAGTTCTTC
CDR3aa: CASSLDRSGRQFF

abundance: -
v_gene: TRBV10-1
j_gene: TRBJ1-2
d_gene: -
CDR3nt: TGCGCCAGCAGTGAACAGGGTACTAACTATGGCTACACCTTC
CDR3aa: CASSEQGTNYGYTF

abundance: -
v_gene: TRBV19
j_gene: TRBJ1-5
d_gene: -
CDR3nt: TGTGCCAGTAGTATAGAGGAGGGGGGGAGTTATAGCAATCAGCCCCAGCATTTT
CDR3aa: CASSIEEGGSYSNQPQHF

abundance: few
v_gene: TRBV2
j_gene: TRBJ1-3
d_gene: -
CDR3nt: TGTGCCACCTCATACGAGGGTGGAAACACCATATATTTT
CDR3aa: CATSYEGGNTIYF

abundance: -
v_gene: TRBV6-5
j_gene: TRBJ1-2
d_gene: -
CDR3nt: TGTGCCAGCAGCCAAGGGGCTGACTATGGCTACACCTTC
CDR3aa: CASSQGADYGYTF

abundance: once
v_gene: TRBV12-5
j_gene: TRBJ2-3
d_gene: -
CDR3nt: TGTGCTAGTGGCCCCCTTCTAGCTGCAGATACGCAGTATTTT
CDR3aa: CASGPLLAADTQYF

abundance: -
v_gene: TRBV11-3
j_gene: TRBJ2-1
d_gene: -
CDR3nt: TGTGCCAGCAGTGAAAGACTCGTACTGAGCTCCTACAATGAGCAGTTCTTC
CDR3aa: CASSERLVLSSYNEQFF

abundance: once
v_gene: TRBV19
j_gene: TRBJ1-6
d_gene: TRBD1
CDR3nt: TGTGCCAGTAGTATAGGAGACAGGGTAGGACCCCTCCACTTT
CDR3aa: CASSIGDRVGPLHF

abundance: few
v_gene: TRBV2
j_gene: TRBJ1-4
d_gene: -
CDR3nt: TGTGCCAGCACTACCGGGACTACCTATGCAAAACTGTTTTTT
CDR3aa: CASTTGTTYAKLFF

abundance: -
v_gene: TRBV7-2
j_gene: TRBJ1-4
d_gene: -
CDR3nt: TGTGCCAGCAGCTTAGGAGGTTATAATGAAAAACTGTTTTTT
CDR3aa: CASSLGGYNEKLFF

abundance: once
v_gene: TRBV6-5
j_gene: TRBJ1-1
d_gene: TRBD1
CDR3nt: TGTGCCAGCAGCAGAGACAGGGGCGCTGAAGCTTTCTTT
CDR3aa: CASSRDRGAEAFF

abundance: -
v_gene: TRBV5-1
j_gene: TRBJ1-6
d_gene: TRBD1
CDR3nt: TGCGCCAGCAGCCTGGACAGGTCCAATTCACCCCTCCACTTT
CDR3aa: CASSLDRSNSPLHF

abundance: -
v_gene: TRBV7-2
j_gene: TRBJ1-4
d_gene: -
CDR3nt: TGTGCCAGCAGCTTCGACCAGGGCCGGGATGAAAAACTGTTTTTT
CDR3aa: CASSFDQGRDEKLFF